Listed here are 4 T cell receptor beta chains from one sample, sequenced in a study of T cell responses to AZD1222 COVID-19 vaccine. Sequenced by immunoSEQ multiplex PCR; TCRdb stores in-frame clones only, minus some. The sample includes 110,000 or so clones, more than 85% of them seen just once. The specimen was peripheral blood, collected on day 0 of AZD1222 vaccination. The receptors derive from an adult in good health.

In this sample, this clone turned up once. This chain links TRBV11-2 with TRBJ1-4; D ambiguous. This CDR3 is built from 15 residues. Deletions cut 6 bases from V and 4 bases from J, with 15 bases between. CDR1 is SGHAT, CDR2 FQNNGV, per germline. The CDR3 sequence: CASSRLGLYNEKLFF. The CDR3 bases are TGTGCCAGCAGTCGGCTTGGATTGTATAATGAAAAACTGTTTTTT.

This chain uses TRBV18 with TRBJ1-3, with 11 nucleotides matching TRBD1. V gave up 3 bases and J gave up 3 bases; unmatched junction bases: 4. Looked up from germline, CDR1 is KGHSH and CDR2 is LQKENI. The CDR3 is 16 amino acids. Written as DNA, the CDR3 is TGTGCCAGCTCACCGGGACAGGGGGGACGTGGAAACACCATATATTTT. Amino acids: CASSPGQGGRGNTIYF.

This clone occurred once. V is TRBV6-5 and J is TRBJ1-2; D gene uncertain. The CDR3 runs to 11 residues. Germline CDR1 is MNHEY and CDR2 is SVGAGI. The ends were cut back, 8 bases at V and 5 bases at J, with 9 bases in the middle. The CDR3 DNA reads TGTGCCAGCGCCTCAGGTTATGGCTACACCTTC. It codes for CASASGYGYTF.

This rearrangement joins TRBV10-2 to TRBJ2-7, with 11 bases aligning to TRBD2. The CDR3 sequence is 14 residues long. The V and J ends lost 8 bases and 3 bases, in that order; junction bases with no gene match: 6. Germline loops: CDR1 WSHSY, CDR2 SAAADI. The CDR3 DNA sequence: TGCGCCAGCCTCGAAGGACTAGCGGGCTACGAGCAGTACTTC. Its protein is CASLEGLAGYEQYF.